This record looks at one T cell receptor (beta chain) sequence and its context. The antigen is not known. These data are taken from a study of T cell clonotyping in hematopoietic cell transplantation. The protocol was immunoSEQ multiplex PCR, while the TCRdb copy is restricted to in-frame clones and leaves out a portion. Of 750 to 1,000 clones listed, about 60% are singletons. Trimming removed 4 bases at V and 4 bases at J, with 7 bases between. Germline V CDR1 and CDR2: SQVTM, ANQGSEA. This CDR3 comprises 11 residues. Study-wide findings and caveats: Pathologically expanded recipient clonotypes increased progressively from day 30 to day 180 as diversity fell.

The source was peripheral blood mononuclear cells, collected 30 days after allogeneic stem cell transplant. V is TRBV29-1 and J is TRBJ1-2, with D maybe TRBD1 (5 bases). This TCR derives from a male patient aged 60 to 75 who had an allogeneic stem cell transplant, so the T cells may come from the graft donor. Some clones in this sample may be carry-over from other donors' samples. CDR3 region: CSVGQGYGYTF. CDR3 nucleotides: TGCAGCGTTGGGCAGGGCTATGGCTACACCTTC.